A selection of T cell receptor beta chains follows, all from one sample in a study of blood T cell repertoires in COVID-19. Here immunoSEQ multiplex PCR was the method, and the copy in TCRdb shows in-frame clones only, minus some. The table lists about 500,000 clones, roughly 89% of them singletons. The material sequenced was peripheral blood. The receptors originated from a man aged 18-30 years with COVID-19, enrolled during active disease. The CDR3 runs from the conserved cysteine through the conserved F or W. The D gene is left open where the match is weak. The listing skips clone size in some rows; elsewhere it reads once, few, many or a size class.

V	size	J	D	CDR3	DNA
TRBV5-5	NA	TRBJ2-7	TRBD1	CASSRLRDRDESYEQYF	TGTGCCAGCAGCCGTCTTAGGGACAGGGACGAGTCATACGAGCAGTACTTC
TRBV5-1	NA	TRBJ2-2	TRBD2	CASSLRLAGDYTGELFF	TGCGCCAGCAGCTTAAGATTAGCGGGAGACTACACCGGGGAGCTGTTTTTT
TRBV6-5	NA	TRBJ1-5	NA	CASSYSLTNQPQHF	TGTGCCAGCAGTTACTCACTGACAAATCAGCCCCAGCATTTT
TRBV12-5	few	TRBJ2-7	NA	CASGRPGRWHYEQYF	TGTGCTAGTGGCCGCCCTGGGCGCTGGCACTACGAGCAGTACTTC
TRBV7-2	NA	TRBJ2-4	NA	CASSKPPSGNIQYF	TGTGCCAGCAGTAAGCCTCCGAGTGGAAACATTCAGTACTTC
TRBV21-1	NA	TRBJ1-1	NA	CASSIGFYWSLEAFF	TGTGCCAGCAGCATTGGCTTTTATTGGTCGCTTGAAGCTTTCTTT
TRBV11-2	NA	TRBJ2-7	TRBD1	CASSPRQGADGAQYF	TGTGCCAGCAGCCCACGACAGGGAGCGGATGGGGCGCAGTACTTC
TRBV28	few	TRBJ1-1	NA	CASSFSQGTEAFF	TGTGCCAGCAGCTTCTCCCAGGGCACTGAAGCTTTCTTT
TRBV4-1	NA	TRBJ2-3	NA	CASSQALPDTQYF	TGCGCCAGCAGCCAAGCCCTCCCAGATACGCAGTATTTT
TRBV6-2/TRBV6-3	NA	TRBJ2-7	TRBD2	CASSYSTRDYEYEQYF	TGTGCCAGCAGTTACTCGACCCGGGACTACGAGTACGAGCAGTACTTC
TRBV28	NA	TRBJ1-4	TRBD1	CASSLEDRGGEKLFF	TGTGCCAGCAGTTTAGAGGACAGGGGGGGTGAAAAACTGTTTTTT
TRBV2	NA	TRBJ1-3	TRBD1	CASSTGGANSGNTIYF	TGTGCCAGCAGTACAGGGGGAGCAAACTCTGGAAACACCATATATTTT
TRBV14	NA	TRBJ1-2	TRBD1	CASSQVAGGYGYTF	TGTGCCAGCAGCCAAGTCGCAGGGGGCTATGGCTACACCTTC
TRBV13	NA	TRBJ1-1	TRBD1	CASSSRTGGDGNTEAFF	TGTGCCAGCAGCTCCCGGACAGGGGGAGATGGAAACACTGAAGCTTTCTTT
TRBV11-2	NA	TRBJ2-7	NA	CASSLVNSRYEQYF	TGTGCCAGCAGCTTAGTCAACAGCCGCTACGAGCAGTACTTC
TRBV9	NA	TRBJ2-3	TRBD2	CASSPGLAGTDTQYF	TGTGCCAGCAGCCCGGGACTAGCGGGAACAGATACGCAGTATTTT
TRBV6-5	NA	TRBJ1-2	NA	CASGAGGYGYTF	TGTGCCAGCGGGGCCGGGGGCTATGGCTACACCTTC
TRBV18	NA	TRBJ2-3	NA	CASSQAGGRDTQYF	TGTGCCAGCTCACAGGCCGGCGGTCGGGATACGCAGTATTTT
TRBV11-3	NA	TRBJ2-6	NA	CASSAHSSGANVLTF	TGTGCCAGCAGCGCACATTCCTCTGGGGCCAACGTCCTGACTTTC
TRBV9	NA	TRBJ1-2	TRBD1	CASSGRSDRTYANYGYTF	TGTGCCAGCAGCGGACGATCGGACAGGACCTACGCTAACTATGGCTACACCTTC
TRBV7-9	NA	TRBJ1-4	NA	CASSGDEKLFF	TGTGCCAGCAGCGGAGATGAAAAACTGTTTTTT
TRBV2	few	TRBJ1-5	NA	CASTDRPEINQPQHF	TGTGCCAGCACCGACAGGCCTGAAATCAATCAGCCCCAGCATTTT
TRBV30	NA	TRBJ2-2	TRBD2	CAWSVLAGDAGELFF	TGTGCCTGGAGTGTACTAGCGGGAGATGCTGGGGAGCTGTTTTTT
TRBV7-9	once	TRBJ1-2	TRBD1	CASSLRGRGRLNYGYTF	TGTGCCAGCAGCTTACGGGGCAGGGGGCGCCTTAACTATGGCTACACCTTC
TRBV28	NA	TRBJ2-7	NA	CASSLAGAYEQYF	TGTGCCAGCAGCTTGGCAGGGGCCTACGAGCAGTACTTC
TRBV5-1	NA	TRBJ2-7	TRBD1	CASSLTGGFTYEQYF	TGCGCCAGCAGCTTGACAGGGGGCTTTACCTACGAGCAGTACTTC
TRBV27	NA	TRBJ2-3	TRBD2	CASTSLAGGPRADTQYF	TGTGCCAGCACATCCCTAGCGGGGGGGCCTAGGGCAGATACGCAGTATTTT
TRBV12-3/TRBV12-4	NA	TRBJ2-1	TRBD2	CASSLTSLEQFF	TGTGCCAGCAGTTTGACTAGCCTGGAGCAGTTCTTC
TRBV27	NA	TRBJ1-2	NA	CASSLVGGNYGYTF	TGTGCCAGCAGTTTGGTGGGGGGGAACTATGGCTACACCTTC
TRBV27	NA	TRBJ2-1	TRBD1	CASNPVGTDFYNEQFF	TGTGCCAGCAATCCGGTGGGGACAGACTTCTACAATGAGCAGTTCTTC
TRBV20-1	few	TRBJ1-1	NA	CSARLVEAFF	TGCAGTGCTAGGTTAGTGGAAGCTTTCTTT
TRBV3-1/TRBV3-2	NA	TRBJ2-7	NA	CASSPAGMYEQYF	TGTGCCAGCAGCCCTGCGGGAATGTACGAGCAGTACTTC
TRBV11-3	many	TRBJ2-5	TRBD1	CASSPGTGTVLETQYF	TGTGCCAGCAGCCCAGGGACAGGGACTGTGTTAGAGACCCAGTACTTC
TRBV7-9	NA	TRBJ2-5	TRBD2	CASSFSLAGKETQYF	TGTGCCAGCAGCTTCTCACTAGCGGGAAAAGAGACCCAGTACTTC
TRBV11-2	NA	TRBJ2-7	TRBD1	CASRSRDRGSYEQYF	TGTGCCAGCAGGAGCCGGGACAGGGGTAGTTACGAGCAGTACTTC
TRBV7-9	NA	TRBJ1-3	NA	CASSRGGNTIYF	TGTGCCAGCAGCCGGGGGGGAAACACCATATATTTT
TRBV7-9	NA	TRBJ1-3	NA	CASSSIQQAIGNTIYF	TGTGCCAGCAGTTCAATTCAACAGGCTATTGGAAACACCATATATTTT
TRBV2	NA	TRBJ2-7	TRBD2	CASSEAGTSGSLEQYF	TGTGCCAGCAGTGAAGCAGGGACTAGCGGGTCCTTAGAGCAGTACTTC
TRBV5-4	once	TRBJ2-5	TRBD1	CASSSRQGAGETQYF	TGTGCCAGCAGCTCAAGACAGGGGGCGGGAGAGACCCAGTACTTC
TRBV28	NA	TRBJ2-5	NA	CASTRQNQETQYF	TGTGCCAGCACCAGGCAGAACCAAGAGACCCAGTACTTC
TRBV30	NA	TRBJ2-7	NA	CAWTSGTYEQYF	TGTGCCTGGACCTCCGGGACCTACGAGCAGTACTTC
TRBV27	few	TRBJ1-6	TRBD1	CASSSRRGGKDSPLHF	TGTGCCAGCAGTTCCCGACGAGGGGGCAAAGATTCACCCCTCCACTTT
TRBV6-5	NA	TRBJ1-1	TRBD1	CASRPSGGGQAFF	TGTGCCAGCAGACCATCGGGAGGGGGCCAGGCTTTCTTT
TRBV5-5	NA	TRBJ2-1	NA	CASIRSTGYNEQFF	TGTGCCAGCATCAGATCAACAGGGTACAATGAGCAGTTCTTC
TRBV30	NA	TRBJ2-5	NA	CAWSEGGRETQYF	TGTGCCTGGAGTGAAGGAGGACGGGAGACCCAGTACTTC
TRBV3-1/TRBV3-2	NA	TRBJ1-3	NA	CASSLGTYGNTIYF	TGTGCCAGCAGCCTAGGGACTTATGGAAACACCATATATTTT
TRBV24-1	NA	TRBJ1-1	TRBD1	CATSDSGTGNTEAFF	TGTGCCACCAGTGATTCCGGGACAGGGAACACTGAAGCTTTCTTT
TRBV4-1	NA	TRBJ1-5	NA	CASSQDRGGGQPQHF	TGCGCCAGCAGCCAAGATAGAGGGGGGGGACAGCCCCAGCATTTT
TRBV9	NA	TRBJ2-3	TRBD1	CASSPRDRATDTQYF	TGTGCCAGCAGCCCCCGGGACAGGGCCACAGATACGCAGTATTTT
TRBV24-1	few	TRBJ1-1	NA	CATSDSTGIDTEAFF	TGTGCCACCAGTGATTCAACAGGGATTGACACTGAAGCTTTCTTT
TRBV7-3	NA	TRBJ2-5	TRBD2	CASSPEGSGRGTQYF	TGTGCCAGCAGCCCGGAGGGTAGCGGGAGGGGGACCCAGTACTTC
TRBV6-5	NA	TRBJ2-5	TRBD2	CASSYVSSGGETQYF	TGTGCCAGCAGTTACGTTTCTAGCGGGGGGGAGACCCAGTACTTC
TRBV7-8	once	TRBJ2-7	TRBD2	CASSYRLAGTSYEQYF	TGTGCCAGCAGCTACCGACTAGCGGGTACCTCCTACGAGCAGTACTTC